This T cell receptor (beta chain) is from a study of blood T cell repertoires in COVID-19. Whole-study context: COVID-19 samples collected from the United States, Italy and Spain covered acute and convalescent phases. Sources were T cells, B-cell-depleted T cells, or PBMCs; the material itself was cDNA or gDNA.

Under the authors' procedure: Cell counts per sample came from amplifying reference gene primers. Sequenced by immunoSEQ multiplex PCR; TCRdb stores in-frame clones only, minus some. That table furnishes V, J and clone size, whereas the DNA furnished D and trimming. The sample lists around 220,000 clones, 88% occurring once. This receptor was taken from a woman in her 40s who had recovered from COVID-19. The sample comprised peripheral blood.

CDR3 bases: TGTGCCAGCAGCTTGGGACTAGCGGGGAGGGAGCAGTTCTTC. Protein product: CASSLGLAGREQFF. The chain has TRBV5-4 and TRBJ2-1, with TRBD2 matching over 11 bases. Germline trimming cut 0 bases from V and 10 bases from J; bases unmatched to any gene: 3. The CDR3 runs to 14 residues. CDR1 is SGHNT and CDR2 is YYREEE in the germline V gene (reference sequence).